These 16 T cell receptor beta chains were all obtained from the same sample, sequenced in a study of T cells in Graves' hyperthyroidism and ophthalmopathy. RNA transcripts were the template for amplifying TCR beta CDR3 regions. HTBI primers were the set used in a first-round RT-PCR of the TCR CDR3. In TCRdb, the multiplex PCR reads were re-called with MiXCR into one record per CDR3 protein. The sample shows about 300,000 distinct CDR3 sequences, approximately 18% of them seen only once. Sequencing input: blood. The receptors here all came from a man in his fifties with Graves' ophthalmopathy.

A few counts support this clonotype. The chain carries TRBV2 and TRBJ2-5; TRBD2 agrees at 7 bases. The ends lost 1 base at V and 0 bases at J; junction bases unmatched: 5. CDR1 SNHLY and CDR2 FYNNEI come from the germline V gene. The CDR3 has 16 residues. The CDR3 protein is CASSEVAGPYQETQYF. The CDR3 region has the DNA TGTGCCAGCAGTGAAGTAGCGGGCCCGTACCAAGAGACCCAGTACTTC.

The chain combines TRBV12-3 or TRBV12-4 with TRBJ2-1; 12 nucleotides line up with TRBD2. This CDR3 contains 15 residues. The ends lost 6 bases at V and 7 bases at J; junction bases unmatched: 7. In DNA form, the CDR3 reads TGTGCCAGCAGGCCTAGCGGGAGGGCCGGGAATGAGCAGTTCTTC. It specifies CASRPSGRAGNEQFF.

This chain joins TRBV28 and TRBJ2-7; 11 bases line up with TRBD2. Germline values: CDR1 MDHEN, CDR2 SYDVKM. The CDR3 is 13 residues long. J lost 2 bases, V lost 7 bases, and 1 base had no gene match. CDR3 bases: TGTGCCAGCACGACTAGCGGGACCTACGAGCAGTACTTC. It translates to CASTTSGTYEQYF.

Turning to this clonotype: Its ends do not fully match the called genes, so a read error is possible. The chain carries TRBV2 and TRBJ2-1, with no clear D. Per the germline V gene, CDR1 is SNHLY and CDR2 is FYNNEI. This CDR3 comprises 15 residues. CDR3 nucleotide sequence: TGTGCCAGCAGCGCGGACGCGAGCTCCTACAATGAGCAGCTCTTC. This encodes CASSADASSYNEQLF.

J is TRBJ2-7 and V is TRBV12-3 or TRBV12-4; 11 nucleotides align to TRBD1. This CDR3 contains 13 residues. The trim removed 6 bases at V and 7 bases at J, leaving 5 bases unmatched. CDR3 residues: CASRPGTGGEQYF. The CDR3 DNA reads TGTGCCAGCAGGCCCGGGACAGGGGGAGAGCAGTACTTC.

This clonotype was picked up many times. This rearrangement joins TRBV5-1 to TRBJ2-1; 11 bases map to TRBD2. CDR1 is SGHRS, CDR2 YFSETQ, per germline. Unmatched junction bases numbered 8, after V lost 1 base and J lost 5 bases. This CDR3 has 17 amino acids. Written as DNA, the CDR3 is TGCGCCAGCAGCTTGATGGCTAGCGGGAGGAATCACAATGAGCAGTTCTTC. This gives the protein CASSLMASGRNHNEQFF.

This clonotype has at least ten counts. This sequence joins TRBV24-1 and TRBJ2-7, with 11 bases matching TRBD2. Germline CDR1 KGHDR, CDR2 SFDVKD. The CDR3 length is 15 residues. J was trimmed by 3 bases and V by 2 bases; bases with no gene match: 2. The CDR3: CATSDSGTSGYEQYF. CDR3 coding DNA: TGTGCCACCAGTGATTCCGGGACTAGCGGCTACGAGCAGTACTTC.

Ten or more counts support this clonotype. The chain uses TRBV7-8 and TRBJ1-1; TRBD1 agrees at 8 bases. The CDR3 length is 15 residues. V lost 5 bases and J lost 5; bases outside the gene matches: 10. Germline V gene data show CDR1 as SGHVS and CDR2 as FQNEAQ. In DNA form, the CDR3 reads TGTGCCAGCAGCAAGACCAGGGGGCTGGATACTGAAGCTTTCTTT. Its protein product is CASSKTRGLDTEAFF.

V usage is TRBV9 and J usage is TRBJ2-3; D gene unclear. V lost 2 bases and J lost 4, with 14 bases in between. Germline-derived CDR1 and CDR2 are SGDLS and YYNGEE. The CDR3 has 15 amino acids. This CDR3 reads CASSVTRPNPDTQYF. The CDR3 region has the DNA TGTGCCAGCAGCGTTACTCGCCCTAACCCAGATACGCAGTATTTT.

For this clonotype: With a much larger clone just one base away, this may be a read error. This chain connects TRBV27 to TRBJ2-7; 8 nucleotides line up with TRBD1. This CDR3 has 15 residues. Germline CDR1 reads MNHEY; CDR2 reads SMNVEV (reference sequence). Trimming took 6 bases from V and 2 from J; bases not matched to a gene: 9. The CDR3 DNA sequence: TGTGCCAGCAGCATACAAGCGGACAGGGCCTACGAGCAGTACTTC. Translated: CASSIQADRAYEQYF.

This clonotype has at least ten counts. This sequence joins TRBV16 and TRBJ1-1; no firm D call. V was cut by 0 bases and J by 2 bases, with 7 bases left in between. The germline CDR1 and CDR2 sequences are KGHSY and FQNENV. The CDR3 covers 14 residues. The CDR3 loop reads CASSQSRLNTEAFF. As DNA, the CDR3 is TGTGCCAGCAGCCAATCCCGTCTTAACACTGAAGCTTTCTTT.

The rearrangement joins TRBV29-1 to TRBJ1-5, with 10 bases aligning to TRBD1. The V gene's germline CDR1 is SQVTM and CDR2 ANQGSEA. This CDR3 comprises 13 residues. V gave up 6 bases and J gave up 7 bases; unmatched junction bases: 6. The CDR3 loop is CSVVTGGTQPQHF. The DNA of the CDR3 is TGCAGCGTAGTGACAGGGGGCACCCAGCCCCAGCATTTT.

The chain recombines TRBV2 with TRBJ1-3; D might be TRBD1 (6 bases). V dropped 7 bases and J dropped 0 bases, with 13 bases sitting between them. CDR1 SNHLY and CDR2 FYNNEI come from the germline V gene. This CDR3 region has 15 residues. CDR3 coding DNA: TGTGCCAGCAAATTGGGGGCCTACTCTGGAAACACCATATATTTT. It yields the protein CASKLGAYSGNTIYF. The full variable domain, with the rest looked up from reference TRBV2 and TRBJ1-3, is EPEVTQTPSHQVTQMGQEVILRCVPISNHLYFYWYRQILGQKVEFLVSFYNNEISEKSEIFDDQFSVERPDGSNFTLKIRSTKLEDSAMYFCASKLGAYSGNTIYFGEGSWLTVV.

This clonotype showed up just a few times. The chain carries TRBV14 and TRBJ2-1; no firm D call. Deletions cut 1 base from V and 4 bases from J, with 8 bases between. The CDR3 extends over 14 amino acids. Germline V gene data show CDR1 as SGHDN and CDR2 as FVKESK. The CDR3 coding sequence is TGTGCCAGCAGCCAAGCCGCTATATACAATGAGCAGTTCTTC. Protein product: CASSQAAIYNEQFF.

In regard to this clonotype: At one of its ends the junction is not consistent with the germline gene, which may arise from a read error. The chain joins TRBV20-1 to TRBJ2-3, with a weak D call TRBD2 (6 bases). The CDR3 loop spans 16 amino acids. Germline lookup yields CDR1 DFQATT and CDR2 SNEGSKA (reference sequence). The CDR3 sequence is CSARAGGRLTTGTQYF. The DNA of the CDR3 is TGCAGTGCTAGAGCTGGGGGGAGACTTACCACAGGTACGCAGTATTTT.

This clonotype was found a few times. The chain couples TRBV28 to TRBJ2-2, with 7 nucleotides matching TRBD1. CDR1 and CDR2 (germline): MDHEN, SYDVKM. Trimming took 4 bases from V and 0 from J; bases not matched to a gene: 5. This CDR3 has 16 amino acids. CDR3 DNA sequence: TGTGCCAGCAGTTACGCCGGGACAGCGAACACCGGGGAGCTGTTTTTT. Translating gives CASSYAGTANTGELFF. Full variable domain (rest looked up from reference TRBV28 and TRBJ2-2): DVKVTQSSRYLVKRTGEKVFLECVQDMDHENMFWYRQDPGLGLRLIYFSYDVKMKEKGDIPEGYSVSREKKERFSLILESASTNQTSMYLCASSYAGTANTGELFFGEGSRLTVL.